The T cell receptor beta chain described here comes from a study of T-cell memory formation after mild COVID-19. TCRdb fed the 5' RACE reads into MiXCR, producing one record per CDR3 protein. The sample has about 270,000 distinct CDR3 sequences, 15% to 20% seen once. V shed 3 bases and J shed 5 bases, with 17 bases lying between them. The CDR3 is made up of 15 amino acids. Germline loops: CDR1 MGHDK, CDR2 SYGVNS. Notes on the study in general: Clones contracting day 15 to 85 were balanced CD4/CD8; later expanders leaned CD4+. Clones from the second wave (peaking day 37) had unconfirmed SARS-CoV-2 specificity.

Notes on this clonotype: Its specificity is unknown.

The chain links TRBV25-1 to TRBJ2-7, with a tentative D call TRBD2 (5 bases). The sample was PBMCs or a T cell subset sorted from them (not recorded which). This sequence originates from a young man who had mild COVID-19 (a few samples of this study predate the infection). Cell type and time point are not known. DNA for the CDR3: TGTGCCAGCAGTGAGTCCCGCAGGTACGGGGACGAGCAGTACTTC. Translating gives CASSESRRYGDEQYF.